These 31 T cell receptor beta chains were all obtained from the same sample, sequenced in a study of cytomegalovirus exposure and HLA in healthy donors. The assay was immunoSEQ multiplex PCR, and TCRdb's table has in-frame clones only and misses some. There are about 140,000 clones in the sample; around 90% occur only once, and 6.5% to 8.5% lies in the top ten. Sequencing was done on a sample of PBMCs. Every receptor here comes from a woman aged 18 to 35 in good health and CMV-seropositive.

This chain uses TRBV30 with TRBJ1-4; possibly TRBD1 for D (6 bases). The CDR3 runs to 11 residues. Germline V CDR1 and CDR2: GTSNPN, SVGIG (reference sequence). Deletions cut 3 bases from V and 13 bases from J, with 12 bases between. The CDR3 sequence is CAWSADRSLFF. In DNA form, the CDR3 reads TGTGCCTGGAGCGCCGACAGGTCACTGTTTTTT.

The chain carries TRBV9 and TRBJ2-7; possible D gene TRBD1, 6 bases. V shed 4 bases and J shed 7 bases, with 24 bases lying between them. Germline lookup yields CDR1 SGDLS and CDR2 YYNGEE. There are 16 residues in the CDR3. For the CDR3, the DNA is TGTGCCAGCAGCCCGAGGGGGATGGACGGCCGCGGGGAGCAGTACTTC. It translates to CASSPRGMDGRGEQYF. Looking up the rest from reference TRBV9 and TRBJ2-7 gives the full variable domain: DSGVTQTPKHLITATGQRVTLRCSPRSGDLSVYWYQQSLDQGLQFLIQYYNGEERAKGNILERFSAQQFPDLHSELNLSSLELGDSALYFCASSPRGMDGRGEQYFGPGTRLTVT.

V gene TRBV13 combines with J gene TRBJ2-7; 9 bases are shared with TRBD1. J was trimmed by 5 bases and V by 8 bases; bases with no gene match: 13. The CDR3 is 15 amino acids. Germline CDR1 and CDR2: PRHDT and FYEKMQ (reference sequence). CDR3 in amino acids: CASAGETGTGNEQYF. The CDR3 nucleotides are TGTGCCAGCGCGGGGGAAACCGGGACAGGGAACGAGCAGTACTTC.

This clone is a singleton in its sample. The rearrangement joins TRBV30 to TRBJ1-4; 9 bases map to TRBD1. V lost 4 bases and J lost 5; bases outside the gene matches: 17. Germline CDR1 is GTSNPN and CDR2 is SVGIG (reference sequence). This CDR3 has 18 amino acids. The CDR3 DNA reads TGTGCCTGGACCGCGGCCCTACAGGGGGCTGCGGGAAATGAAAAACTGTTTTTT. This encodes CAWTAALQGAAGNEKLFF.

The chain has TRBV9 and TRBJ1-6, with D perhaps TRBD1 (5 bases). Germline loops: CDR1 SGDLS, CDR2 YYNGEE. The V end was cut by 9 bases, the J end by 8 bases, with 30 bases between. This CDR3 comprises 18 residues. This CDR3 is CATTTQLRDGPRDSPLHF. For the CDR3, the DNA is TGTGCCACCACCACACAATTGAGAGACGGGCCCAGGGATTCACCCCTCCACTTT.

This clone was seen once. This chain links TRBV7-3 with TRBJ2-3; 12 bases line up with TRBD2. The CDR3 totals 16 residues. After removal of 5 bases from V and 6 bases from J, the junction contained 9 bases not matched to a gene. Per the germline V gene, CDR1 is SGHTA and CDR2 is FQGTGA. The CDR3 DNA follows: TGTGCCAGCAGCAAAGGACTAGCGGGAATGGTGGATACGCAGTATTTT. Its translation: CASSKGLAGMVDTQYF.

In this sample, this clone turned up once. The chain couples TRBV27 to TRBJ1-6; 8 nucleotides agree with TRBD1. The trim removed 5 bases at V and 7 bases at J, leaving 7 bases unmatched. This CDR3 has 15 amino acids. Germline assignment: CDR1 MNHEY and CDR2 SMNVEV (reference sequence). This CDR3 reads CASSPQGAGNSPLHF. The CDR3, as DNA: TGTGCCAGCAGTCCTCAGGGGGCGGGAAATTCACCCCTCCACTTT.

The V and J genes are TRBV9 and TRBJ2-6, with TRBD1 identical over 7 bases. Germline V gene lookup returns CDR1 SGDLS and CDR2 YYNGEE. The CDR3 is 17 amino acids. Losses at the gene ends were 4 bases for V and 2 bases for J; bases not matched to a gene: 9. Written as DNA, the CDR3 is TGTGCCAGCAGCATTAAGTCGACAGGGACTGGGGCCAACGTCCTGACTTTC. Amino acid sequence: CASSIKSTGTGANVLTF.

The chain combines TRBV5-1 with TRBJ2-3; no reliable D call. V was shortened by 4 bases and J by 0 bases, with 9 bases between the two germline ends. Per the germline V gene, CDR1 is SGHRS and CDR2 is YFSETQ. This CDR3 contains 14 residues. The CDR3 DNA reads as TGCGCCAGCAGCGCGTCATCTAGCACAGATACGCAGTATTTT. Residues: CASSASSSTDTQYF.

This clone was detected only once. The chain employs TRBV5-3 and TRBJ1-5; 10 positions agree with TRBD1. Being an ORF, TRBV5-3 has a function that is uncertain. With V trimmed by 3 bases and J by 0 bases, 9 bases remained unmatched. This CDR3 is 18 amino acids long. CDR3 sequence: CARSYRDRGRRSNQPQHF. Written as DNA, the CDR3 is TGTGCCAGAAGCTACCGGGACAGGGGAAGGCGTAGCAATCAGCCCCAGCATTTT.

V gene TRBV5-1 combines with J gene TRBJ2-1; 9 positions agree with TRBD1. This CDR3 spans 15 amino acids. Germline values: CDR1 SGHRS, CDR2 YFSETQ. Trimming at V came to 0 bases and at J to 7 bases, leaving 5 bases not matched to a gene. Written as DNA, the CDR3 is TGCGCCAGCAGCTTGGGGACAGGGGTCTGGAATGAGCAGTTCTTC. Translating it yields CASSLGTGVWNEQFF.

V gene TRBV7-2 combines with J gene TRBJ1-5; 8 bases map to TRBD1. The length of the CDR3 is 14 residues. From germline, CDR1 is SGHTA and CDR2 FQGNSA. The trim removed 3 bases at V and 7 bases at J, leaving 5 bases unmatched. CDR3 coding DNA: TGTGCCAGCAGCTTGGACAGGGTCGGACAGCCCCAGCATTTT. This encodes CASSLDRVGQPQHF.

The chain uses TRBV28 and TRBJ1-5; D gene uncertain. The germline V and J ends were trimmed by 8 bases and 7 bases, with 12 bases remaining between them. This CDR3 is built from 12 residues. From germline, CDR1 is MDHEN and CDR2 SYDVKM. CDR3 protein: CASGPSGQPQHF. The CDR3 region has the DNA TGTGCCAGCGGACCCAGCGGGCAGCCCCAGCATTTT. Using reference TRBV28 and TRBJ1-5 for the parts outside the CDR3, the full variable domain is DVKVTQSSRYLVKRTGEKVFLECVQDMDHENMFWYRQDPGLGLRLIYFSYDVKMKEKGDIPEGYSVSREKKERFSLILESASTNQTSMYLCASGPSGQPQHFGDGTRLSIL.

The chain is built from TRBV5-1 and TRBJ2-3; 11 bases match TRBD2. The CDR3 totals 16 residues. Trimming removed 0 bases from V and 6 bases from J; junction bases left unmatched: 6. Germline V CDR1 and CDR2: SGHRS, YFSETQ. The CDR3 region is CASSLGSGRALDTQYF. In DNA form, the CDR3 reads TGCGCCAGCAGCTTGGGTAGCGGGAGGGCCTTGGATACGCAGTATTTT.

The chain employs TRBV29-1 and TRBJ2-7; TRBD1 aligns across 9 bases. There are 14 residues in the CDR3. After removal of 4 bases from V and 5 bases from J, the junction contained 9 bases not matched to a gene. The germline CDR1 and CDR2 sequences are SQVTM and ANQGSEA. In DNA form, the CDR3 reads TGCAGCGTTGTAGGGACAGGGCAAATGGACGAGCAGTACTTC. Protein product: CSVVGTGQMDEQYF.

This sequence joins TRBV5-1 and TRBJ1-5; D perhaps matches TRBD1 (5 bases). The CDR3 totals 14 residues. V was cut by 1 base and J by 5 bases, with 10 bases left in between. Germline V gene lookup returns CDR1 SGHRS and CDR2 YFSETQ. Here the CDR3 reads CASSLMSGDQPQHF. The CDR3 DNA is TGCGCCAGCAGCTTGATGTCGGGGGATCAGCCCCAGCATTTT.

The rearrangement uses TRBV2 and TRBJ2-7, with TRBD1 matching 10 bases. CDR3 length: 16 residues. Germline V CDR1 and CDR2: SNHLY, FYNNEI. V shed 7 bases, J shed 1 base, and the junction held 10 bases outside the gene matches. DNA for the CDR3: TGTGCCAGCACTGTGGACAGGGGGATTGTATCCTACGAGCAGTACTTC. It specifies CASTVDRGIVSYEQYF.

The rearrangement links TRBV28 to TRBJ2-7; 7 bases agree with TRBD2. V trimming: 6 bases; J trimming: 7 bases; junction bases outside the gene matches: 15. Germline V CDR1 and CDR2: MDHEN, SYDVKM. The CDR3 consists of 15 residues. CDR3 protein: CASRGRLGGPWEQYF. Here the CDR3 DNA reads TGTGCCAGCAGGGGCCGCTTGGGAGGGCCCTGGGAGCAGTACTTC.

The V call is TRBV4-1, the J call TRBJ2-7; TRBD2 aligns across 15 bases. CDR3 length: 15 residues. Germline V lookup: CDR1 MGHRA, CDR2 YSYEKL. The J segment lost 5 bases and the V segment lost 7 bases, leaving 6 bases of the junction unmatched. This CDR3 is CASMSGTSGRNEQYF. CDR3 in DNA: TGCGCCAGCATGTCCGGGACTAGCGGGAGGAACGAGCAGTACTTC.

The rearrangement joins TRBV6-6 to TRBJ1-6; possible D gene TRBD1, 6 bases. Trimming removed 2 bases at V and 10 bases at J, with 12 bases between. The V gene's germline CDR1 is MNHNY and CDR2 SVGAGI (reference sequence). CDR3 length: 14 residues. The CDR3 spells CASSYGRGDSPLHF. As DNA, the CDR3 is TGTGCCAGCAGTTACGGCAGGGGAGACTCACCCCTCCACTTT.

This sequence joins TRBV9 and TRBJ2-1; 8 positions match TRBD1. Germline V gives CDR1 SGDLS, CDR2 YYNGEE. The trim removed 4 bases at V and 7 bases at J, leaving 10 bases unmatched. The CDR3 has 15 amino acids. CDR3 residues: CASSPTGQGLNEQFF. CDR3 DNA: TGTGCCAGCAGCCCAACCGGACAGGGTTTGAATGAGCAGTTCTTC.

This chain connects TRBV9 to TRBJ1-3, with TRBD1 identical over 7 bases. CDR1 and CDR2 (germline): SGDLS, YYNGEE. The CDR3 length is 15 residues. Losses at the gene ends were 1 base for V and 1 base for J; bases not matched to a gene: 2. The CDR3, as DNA: TGTGCCAGCAGCGTAAAGGGGGCATCTGGAAACACCATATATTTT. Its translation: CASSVKGASGNTIYF.

This sequence joins TRBV28 and TRBJ1-1; tentative D call: TRBD1 (5 bases). The CDR3 sequence is 14 residues long. V was trimmed by 5 bases and J by 0 bases, leaving 10 bases between them. Germline lookup yields CDR1 MDHEN and CDR2 SYDVKM. The CDR3: CASSPGLMNTEAFF. In DNA form, the CDR3 reads TGTGCCAGCAGTCCGGGACTCATGAACACTGAAGCTTTCTTT.

The V gene is TRBV5-6, the J gene TRBJ2-1; TRBD2 is a possible D gene (6 bases). Per the germline V gene, CDR1 is SGHDT and CDR2 is YYEEEE. V was pared by 2 bases and J by 0 bases, with 12 bases between. The CDR3 consists of 16 residues. The CDR3 spells CASSFSRGSSYNEQFF. The CDR3 nucleotides are TGTGCCAGCAGCTTCTCTCGGGGGAGCTCCTACAATGAGCAGTTCTTC.

This clone was observed a few times. The CDR3: CASSPTGDNSPLHF. As DNA, the CDR3 is TGTGCCAGCAGCCCTACAGGGGACAATTCACCCCTCCACTTT. This rearrangement joins TRBV6-1 to TRBJ1-6; the match to TRBD1 covers 7 bases. Germline-derived CDR1 and CDR2 are MNHNS and SASEGT. The CDR3 contains 14 residues. V dropped 6 bases and J dropped 7; count of bases not matched to a gene: 6.

V is TRBV6-5 and J is TRBJ2-7, with 7 bases lining up with TRBD2. Germline CDR1 MNHEY, CDR2 SVGAGI. The CDR3 contains 11 residues. CDR3 region: CAVGGTYEQYF. The CDR3 DNA reads TGTGCTGTCGGGGGGACCTACGAGCAGTACTTC.

The J gene is TRBJ1-1, the V gene TRBV5-4, with 9 bases that match TRBD1. Germline lookup yields CDR1 SGHNT and CDR2 YYREEE (reference sequence). This CDR3 spans 14 amino acids. The junction had 4 bases not matched to a gene; V was cut back by 5 bases and J by 2 bases. DNA for the CDR3: TGTGCCAGCAGACAGGGACAGGGAAACACTGAAGCTTTCTTT. Amino acid sequence: CASRQGQGNTEAFF.

The chain uses TRBV2 and TRBJ1-1; D is perhaps TRBD1 (6 bases). V lost 5 bases and J lost 0, with 13 bases in between. The germline CDR1 and CDR2 sequences are SNHLY and FYNNEI. The CDR3 length is 15 residues. The CDR3 is CASSQQGAMNTEAFF. Written as DNA, the CDR3 is TGTGCCAGCAGTCAACAGGGAGCTATGAACACTGAAGCTTTCTTT.

The gene calls are TRBV11-2 and TRBJ2-2, with D possibly TRBD2 on 6 matching bases. V was trimmed by 3 bases and J by 3 bases, leaving 8 bases between them. Germline V gene lookup returns CDR1 SGHAT and CDR2 FQNNGV. CDR3 size: 14 residues. The CDR3 DNA sequence: TGTGCCAGCAGCTTGCGCGGGGACACCGGGGAGCTGTTTTTT. The encoded protein is CASSLRGDTGELFF. The entire variable domain, with the rest obtained from reference TRBV11-2 and TRBJ2-2, is as follows: EAGVAQSPRYKIIEKRQSVAFWCNPISGHATLYWYQQILGQGPKLLIQFQNNGVVDDSQLPKDRFSAERLKGVDSTLKIQPAKLEDSAVYLCASSLRGDTGELFFGEGSRLTVL.

The V gene is TRBV28, the J gene TRBJ2-7, with 10 bases aligning to TRBD2. With V trimmed by 3 bases and J by 5 bases, 4 bases remained unmatched. This CDR3 has 14 amino acids. Germline CDR1 MDHEN, CDR2 SYDVKM. In DNA form, the CDR3 reads TGTGCCAGCAGTTTGTGGCTAGCGGGGGACGAGCAGTACTTC. This translates into CASSLWLAGDEQYF.

This chain connects TRBV9 to TRBJ1-1; no clear D. Looked up from germline, CDR1 is SGDLS and CDR2 is YYNGEE. V was cut by 4 bases and J by 3 bases, with 13 bases left in between. The CDR3 has 14 amino acids. CDR3 sequence: CASSPPDTYTEAFF. The CDR3 DNA reads as TGTGCCAGCAGCCCCCCAGACACCTACACTGAAGCTTTCTTT.